The 12 T cell receptor beta chains listed next were all sequenced from one sample in a study of a mutant IDH1 vaccine in newly diagnosed glioma listed by TCRdb under 2021. According to the study, the label for this sample's time point signals: week 11, during vaccination. Each vaccine dose was 300 ug of a 20-mer mutant IDH1 peptide in Montanide, given subcutaneously with topical imiquimod. Which antigens these TCRs recognize remains unknown. The method was the immunoSEQ multiplex PCR assay. The immuneACCESS repertoire file appears here via TCRdb, limited to in-frame rearrangements. These files lack a portion of the clones; in checked studies, under half of the deficit traces to unresolved V genes, and the cause of the others is not known. This sample comprises more than 50,000 clones, about 88% of them detected only once. Jointly, the top ten make up 1.5% to 2.5% of the sample. This material consisted of PBMCs, taken from a glioma patient whose treatment included an IDH1 peptide vaccine. All receptors derive from a man in his forties or fifties with glioma.

The genes are TRBV9 and TRBJ2-2; 7 bases agree with TRBD1. Germline V gives CDR1 SGDLS, CDR2 YYNGEE. J gave up 5 bases and V 0 bases, and 4 bases lay outside the gene matches. This CDR3 region has 15 residues. The CDR3 sequence: CASSVGQGRTGELFF. The CDR3 DNA sequence: TGTGCCAGCAGCGTAGGACAGGGACGGACCGGGGAGCTGTTTTTT.

The CDR3 loop is CASSSWDTQYF. In DNA form, the CDR3 reads TGTGCCAGCAGCTCCTGGGATACGCAGTATTTT. The chain uses TRBV11-2 and TRBJ2-3; D gene ambiguous. Looked up from germline, CDR1 is SGHAT and CDR2 is FQNNGV. Trimming removed 4 bases at V and 6 bases at J, with 5 bases between. The CDR3 contains 11 residues.

The chain joins TRBV28 to TRBJ1-6; TRBD1 might be the D (5 bases). The CDR3 loop spans 17 amino acids. Germline CDR1 is MDHEN and CDR2 is SYDVKM. The V end was cut by 4 bases, the J end by 0 bases, with 13 bases between. CDR3 coding DNA: TGTGCCAGCAGTTCCCCCCACAGGTCCTCCTATAATTCACCCCTCCACTTT. It specifies CASSSPHRSSYNSPLHF.

The V gene is TRBV7-9, the J gene TRBJ1-6, with a possible D match to TRBD1 (5 bases). The CDR3 consists of 16 residues. Trimming took 3 bases from V and 9 from J, leaving 18 bases between them. Germline assignment: CDR1 SEHNR and CDR2 FQNEAQ (reference sequence). The CDR3 spells CASSLKIGGKSSPLHF. DNA of the CDR3: TGTGCCAGCAGCTTGAAGATCGGGGGGAAGAGTTCACCCCTCCACTTT.

The rearrangement joins TRBV19 to TRBJ1-2; no definite D call. Germline loops: CDR1 LNHDA, CDR2 SQIVND (reference sequence). The CDR3 runs 14 residues. V dropped 5 bases and J dropped 3 bases, with 13 bases sitting between them. The CDR3 DNA follows: TGTGCCAGTAGTCTCCGGACCCTTTACTATGGCTACACCTTC. Protein: CASSLRTLYYGYTF.

The chain links TRBV28 to TRBJ2-2; D possibly corresponds to TRBD1 (5 bases). Germline CDR1 MDHEN, CDR2 SYDVKM. This CDR3 is 15 amino acids long. Deletions cut 6 bases from V and 7 bases from J, with 18 bases between. DNA for the CDR3: TGTGCCAGCAGAATAGGAGCAGGGAAGATCGGGGAGCTGTTTTTT. It specifies CASRIGAGKIGELFF.

The V call is TRBV7-9, the J call TRBJ1-1; 8 positions agree with TRBD1. CDR1 SEHNR and CDR2 FQNEAQ come from the germline V gene (reference sequence). With V trimmed by 2 bases and J by 3 bases, 2 bases remained unmatched. The CDR3 is 14 residues long. The CDR3 DNA reads as TGTGCCAGCAGCTTACCGACAGGGGACACTGAAGCTTTCTTT. Translated: CASSLPTGDTEAFF.

Written as DNA, the CDR3 is TGTGCCAGTAGCTTGCGCCCTAGCGCCGGCTCCTACGAGCAGTACTTC. Translating gives CASSLRPSAGSYEQYF. The chain is built from TRBV19 and TRBJ2-7, with D perhaps TRBD2 (6 bases). CDR3 length: 16 residues. Germline V CDR1 and CDR2: LNHDA, SQIVND (reference sequence). Between the trimmed V and J ends, which lost 6 bases and 0 bases, there was a span of 18 bases.

The V gene is TRBV6-5, the J gene TRBJ1-2; no reliable D call. Germline V gives CDR1 MNHEY, CDR2 SVGAGI. The CDR3 consists of 14 residues. V was shortened by 6 bases and J by 2 bases, with 13 bases between the two germline ends. The CDR3 is CASRSPTGNYGYTF. CDR3 DNA: TGTGCCAGCAGATCGCCGACGGGGAACTATGGCTACACCTTC.

This clone was observed a single time. The chain joins TRBV18 to TRBJ1-2, with TRBD1 matching 9 bases. J was trimmed by 4 bases and V by 5 bases; bases with no gene match: 11. Looked up from germline, CDR1 is KGHSH and CDR2 is LQKENI. The CDR3 runs to 16 residues. For the CDR3, the DNA is TGTGCCAGCTCATCCACCGGGACAGGGCGGAGCTATGGCTACACCTTC. It translates to CASSSTGTGRSYGYTF.

CDR3 nucleotide sequence: TGTGCCAGCAGGGACAGGGAGGCTTATCAGCCCCAGCATTTT. Its protein is CASRDREAYQPQHF. J is TRBJ1-5 and V is TRBV6-1; 8 bases agree with TRBD1. The V gene end was trimmed by 6 bases and the J gene end by 5 bases; junction bases not matched to a gene: 6. CDR3 size: 14 residues. The V gene's germline CDR1 is MNHNS and CDR2 SASEGT.

The gene calls are TRBV28 and TRBJ1-2; 9 bases map to TRBD1. The V and J ends lost 4 bases and 2 bases, in that order; junction bases with no gene match: 5. CDR1 and CDR2 from the germline V gene are MDHEN and SYDVKM. CDR3 size: 15 residues. The CDR3 loop reads CASSSVGTGNYGYTF. The DNA for the CDR3 is TGTGCCAGCAGTTCCGTTGGGACAGGGAACTATGGCTACACCTTC.